A single sample is the source of the 13 T cell receptor beta chains below, sequenced in a study of blood T cell repertoires in COVID-19. The table came from immunoSEQ multiplex PCR; TCRdb's copy has only in-frame clones and leaves some out. In the table there are tens of thousands of clones, approximately 88% of which are singletons. The sample was peripheral blood. These receptors all stem from a man aged 50 to 60 with acute or convalescent COVID-19.

This clone was recorded only once. The chain links TRBV6-5 to TRBJ2-5, with TRBD2 as a possible D gene (6 bases). The CDR3 runs to 13 residues. The ends were cut back, 6 bases at V and 1 base at J, with 9 bases in the middle. Germline-derived CDR1 and CDR2 are MNHEY and SVGAGI. CDR3 sequence (DNA): TGTGCCAGCAGCCTCGGGAGCCAAGAGACCCAGTACTTC. It yields the protein CASSLGSQETQYF.

The J gene is TRBJ2-7, the V gene TRBV2; D call uncertain. Trimming took off 6 bases at V and 5 bases at J, with 23 bases between the two ends. CDR3 length equals 16 residues. Germline values: CDR1 SNHLY, CDR2 FYNNEI. CDR3 nucleotide sequence: TGTGCCAGCAGCCTAACCTTCCTTAAGTTGTACCACGAGCAGTACTTC. It encodes CASSLTFLKLYHEQYF.

The CDR3 sequence is CAWTRGLGWEETQYF. In DNA form, the CDR3 reads TGTGCCTGGACAAGGGGGTTAGGGTGGGAAGAGACCCAGTACTTC. The chain links TRBV30 to TRBJ2-5; D might be TRBD1 (6 bases). Trimming removed 4 bases at V and 3 bases at J, with 18 bases between. CDR1 is GTSNPN and CDR2 is SVGIG in the germline V gene (reference sequence). The CDR3 runs 15 residues.

A single count supports this clone. V gene TRBV7-9 combines with J gene TRBJ2-2, with unresolved D. The V gene lost 3 bases and the J gene lost 5 bases, with 19 bases spanning the gap. The CDR3 spans 17 residues. Looked up from germline, CDR1 is SEHNR and CDR2 is FQNEAQ (reference sequence). The CDR3 is CASSLAPEMIRTGELFF. The CDR3 bases are TGTGCCAGCAGCTTGGCCCCGGAGATGATTAGGACCGGGGAGCTGTTTTTT.

Here the CDR3 reads CASSLGAIKGQGLSYNSPLHF. The CDR3 DNA is TGTGCCAGCAGCTTAGGGGCCATAAAGGGACAGGGACTCTCCTATAATTCACCCCTCCACTTT. The chain joins TRBV7-6 to TRBJ1-6; 9 bases are shared with TRBD1. The length of the CDR3 is 21 residues. Unmatched junction bases numbered 13, after V lost 1 base and J lost 0 bases. Germline assignment: CDR1 SGHVS and CDR2 FNYEAQ.

The DNA for the CDR3 is TGTGCCAACCCCGAGGGACAGGGGATGGGCTACACCTTC. As protein: CANPEGQGMGYTF. This sequence joins TRBV2 and TRBJ1-2; 10 nucleotides agree with TRBD1. Germline V CDR1 and CDR2: SNHLY, FYNNEI. The CDR3 length is 13 residues. Trimming cost V 10 bases and J 8 bases; bases outside gene matches: 10.

The chain joins TRBV7-3 to TRBJ2-5; D is perhaps TRBD2 (6 bases). Trimming removed 5 bases at V and 5 bases at J, with 12 bases between. The V gene's germline CDR1 is SGHTA and CDR2 FQGTGA. The CDR3 totals 13 residues. The CDR3 loop is CASSSGPGETQYF. CDR3 DNA: TGTGCCAGCAGCAGCGGGCCTGGGGAGACCCAGTACTTC. The full variable domain, completed using reference TRBV7-3 and TRBJ2-5, is GAGVSQTPSNKVTEKGKYVELRCDPISGHTALYWYRQSLGQGPEFLIYFQGTGAADDSGLPNDRFFAVRPEGSVSTLKIQRTERGDSAVYLCASSSGPGETQYFGPGTRLLVL.

The rearrangement links TRBV5-1 to TRBJ2-2; D is unclear. There are 14 residues in the CDR3. Germline-derived CDR1 and CDR2 are SGHRS and YFSETQ. V dropped 4 bases and J dropped 3 bases, with 10 bases sitting between them. The CDR3 spells CASSPNSYTGELFF. The CDR3 region has the DNA TGCGCCAGCAGCCCAAACAGCTACACCGGGGAGCTGTTTTTT.

This sequence joins TRBV29-1 and TRBJ2-3; no firm D call. Germline V gives CDR1 SQVTM, CDR2 ANQGSEA. V lost 1 base, J lost 0 bases, and 5 bases lay in between. The CDR3 spans 13 residues. The CDR3 DNA reads as TGCAGCGTTGAAGGCGGTAGCACAGATACGCAGTATTTT. Amino acid sequence: CSVEGGSTDTQYF.

CDR3 bases: TGTGCCACCAGCGCGTACAAACAGGGGGCGAAGGACGAGCAGTACTTC. Protein: CATSAYKQGAKDEQYF. V gene TRBV15 combines with J gene TRBJ2-7; 9 nucleotides agree with TRBD1. Germline V gives CDR1 LNHNV, CDR2 YYDKDF (reference sequence). The CDR3 runs 16 residues. V trimming: 5 bases; J trimming: 5 bases; junction bases outside the gene matches: 13.

The chain joins TRBV7-2 to TRBJ2-1; D perhaps matches TRBD1 (6 bases). The germline V gene encodes CDR1 SGHTA and CDR2 FQGNSA. The CDR3 contains 12 residues. V was shortened by 3 bases and J by 10 bases, with 10 bases between the two germline ends. CDR3 sequence (DNA): TGTGCCAGCAGCTTCCTAGGGGGAGAGCAGTTCTTC. It codes for CASSFLGGEQFF. The whole variable domain, remainder taken from reference TRBV7-2 and TRBJ2-1, is GAGVSQSPSNKVTEKGKDVELRCDPISGHTALYWYRQSLGQGLEFLIYFQGNSAPDKSGLPSDRFSAERTGGSVSTLTIQRTQQEDSAVYLCASSFLGGEQFFGPGTRLTVL.

V gene TRBV11-1 combines with J gene TRBJ2-1; D remains unclear. CDR3 length equals 13 residues. The V end was cut by 2 bases, the J end by 5 bases, with 7 bases between. Germline loops: CDR1 SGHAT, CDR2 FQDESV (reference sequence). CDR3 in DNA: TGTGCCAGCAGCTTATTAGCCCACAATGAGCAGTTCTTC. Protein sequence: CASSLLAHNEQFF.

The chain recombines TRBV19 with TRBJ2-1, with TRBD1 matching over 7 bases. CDR1 is LNHDA, CDR2 SQIVND, per germline (reference sequence). The CDR3 totals 15 residues. Losses at the gene ends were 8 bases for V and 6 bases for J; bases not matched to a gene: 13. DNA for the CDR3: TGTGCCAGTTGGTCAGGGGGATTCTCTGGCAATGAGCAGTTCTTC. As protein: CASWSGGFSGNEQFF.